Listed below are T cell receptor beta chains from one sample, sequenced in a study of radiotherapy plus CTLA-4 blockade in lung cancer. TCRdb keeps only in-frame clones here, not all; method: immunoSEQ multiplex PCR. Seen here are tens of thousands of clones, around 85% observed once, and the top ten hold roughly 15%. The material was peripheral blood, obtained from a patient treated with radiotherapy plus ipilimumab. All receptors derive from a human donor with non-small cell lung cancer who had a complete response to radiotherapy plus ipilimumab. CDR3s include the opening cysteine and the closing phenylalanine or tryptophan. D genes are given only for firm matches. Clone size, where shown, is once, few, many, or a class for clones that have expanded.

DNA: TGTGCCAGCAGTTTCCATAGCGGAGACACAGATACGCAGTATTTT
CDR3: CASSFHSGDTDTQYF
J: TRBJ2-3
V: TRBV6-5
size: -
D: -

DNA: TGTGCCAGTAGTATTAAGGGGGCGGATGGAAACACCATATATTTT
CDR3: CASSIKGADGNTIYF
J: TRBJ1-3
V: TRBV19
size: -
D: TRBD1

DNA: TGTGCCAGCAGCCAACAGAACAGGGCTAACTATGGCTACACCTTC
CDR3: CASSQQNRANYGYTF
J: TRBJ1-2
V: TRBV14
size: once
D: -

DNA: TGTGCCACCAGCAGGAGACAGGGTGTGGATCAGCCCCAGCATTTT
CDR3: CATSRRQGVDQPQHF
J: TRBJ1-5
V: TRBV15
size: -
D: TRBD1

DNA: TGTGCCAGCAGCGTCAGAGACAGGGCCAATGGCTACACCTTC
CDR3: CASSVRDRANGYTF
J: TRBJ1-2
V: TRBV9
size: -
D: TRBD1

DNA: TGTGCCAGCAGTCTGAAAGCCGGGACAGCGCTAAATCAGCCCCAGCATTTT
CDR3: CASSLKAGTALNQPQHF
J: TRBJ1-5
V: TRBV28
size: -
D: TRBD1

DNA: TGTGCCAGCAGGCTGACAGGGCCCAATGAAAAACTGTTTTTT
CDR3: CASRLTGPNEKLFF
J: TRBJ1-4
V: TRBV28
size: -
D: TRBD1

DNA: TGTGCCTGGAGTGTACGAACAGGGGCTAACTATGGCTACACCTTC
CDR3: CAWSVRTGANYGYTF
J: TRBJ1-2
V: TRBV30
size: -
D: TRBD1

DNA: TGTGCCAGCGTGGTAAACAGGGACTACGAGCAGTACTTC
CDR3: CASVVNRDYEQYF
J: TRBJ2-7
V: TRBV2
size: -
D: -

DNA: TGTGCCAGCAGCTTAGATAGGGGCTCAGCTAACTATGGCTACACCTTC
CDR3: CASSLDRGSANYGYTF
J: TRBJ1-2
V: TRBV7-8
size: few
D: -

DNA: TGTGCCAGCAGCCAAATGACAGGGGAAGTTGGCTACACCTTC
CDR3: CASSQMTGEVGYTF
J: TRBJ1-2
V: TRBV7-6
size: -
D: TRBD1

DNA: TGTGCCAGCAGGGAAGACAGCTCTGGAAACACCATATATTTT
CDR3: CASREDSSGNTIYF
J: TRBJ1-3
V: TRBV6-5
size: -
D: -

DNA: TGCGCCAGCAGCGTAGCGGGGGAGACCCAGTACTTC
CDR3: CASSVAGETQYF
J: TRBJ2-5
V: TRBV10-2
size: -
D: TRBD2

DNA: TGTGCCAGCTCTACGGTACAGATTAATGAAAAACTGTTTTTT
CDR3: CASSTVQINEKLFF
J: TRBJ1-4
V: TRBV18
size: -
D: -

DNA: TGTGCCAGCAGCCCAGGGGGAGTGAACACTGAAGCTTTCTTT
CDR3: CASSPGGVNTEAFF
J: TRBJ1-1
V: TRBV6-4
size: medium-sized
D: TRBD1

DNA: TGTGCCAGCAGCGAGTCCTACGAGCAGTACTTC
CDR3: CASSESYEQYF
J: TRBJ2-7
V: TRBV7-2
size: -
D: -

DNA: TGTGCCAGCAGCCTGGGACAGGGAAGTCGAGATACGCAGTATTTT
CDR3: CASSLGQGSRDTQYF
J: TRBJ2-3
V: TRBV7-2
size: -
D: TRBD1

DNA: TGTGCCAGTAGCTCGACGGACGTCCGGAGGGGGGAGCTGTTTTTT
CDR3: CASSSTDVRRGELFF
J: TRBJ2-2
V: TRBV19
size: -
D: -

DNA: TGTGCCAGCTCACCACCCGGGACAGGGGCTAACTATGGCTACACCTTC
CDR3: CASSPPGTGANYGYTF
J: TRBJ1-2
V: TRBV18
size: -
D: TRBD1

DNA: TGTGCCAGCAAACAGGGGGGAAGGACTGAAGCTTTCTTT
CDR3: CASKQGGRTEAFF
J: TRBJ1-1
V: TRBV30
size: -
D: TRBD1

DNA: TGTGCCTGGAGTAGGACAGCCACCGTCGCCAATCAGCCCCAGCATTTT
CDR3: CAWSRTATVANQPQHF
J: TRBJ1-5
V: TRBV30
size: -
D: -

DNA: TGTGCCAGCAGGTCTAGGGGAGGGGAAAAACTGTTTTTT
CDR3: CASRSRGGEKLFF
J: TRBJ1-4
V: TRBV7-6
size: -
D: -

DNA: TGTGCCAGTAGTACAAACAGGGGGCGCTTTCGGGAAAAACTGTTTTTT
CDR3: CASSTNRGRFREKLFF
J: TRBJ1-4
V: TRBV19
size: -
D: TRBD1

DNA: TGTGCCAGCAGCTTATCGGGTACAACTAATGAAAAACTGTTTTTT
CDR3: CASSLSGTTNEKLFF
J: TRBJ1-4
V: TRBV11-2
size: many
D: -